This paragraph reports one TCR beta chain. Its specificity is not known. Nominally healthy donors provided the samples, though records likely missed some immune exposures. Primers for the PCR totalled 60 Vbeta and 13 Jbeta. The table came from immunoSEQ multiplex PCR; TCRdb's copy has only in-frame clones and leaves some out. The data contain approximately 220,000 clones, 60% to 80% of them seen just once; the ten biggest clones take up approximately 2%. This entry is derived from a study of cytomegalovirus exposure and HLA in healthy donors. There are 15 residues in the CDR3. Germline V gene sequence: CDR1 SGHDT, CDR2 YYEEEE. The V end lost 0 bases, the J end lost 4 bases, and 13 bases lay between the germline ends. The study, taken as a whole, reports: The study assumed roughly uniform donor sequencing depth for presence/absence analyses. Productive rates of about 87% or about 30% were seen for most TCR beta V segments in an earlier analysis.

Sequences were obtained from PBMCs. The chain carries TRBV5-6 and TRBJ1-2; no clear D gene. The clonotype was recovered from a male donor in good health and CMV-seronegative. Here the CDR3 DNA reads TGTGCCAGCAGCTTGGACAGAAAAATTTCCTATGGCTACACCTTC. Encoded protein: CASSLDRKISYGYTF.